These 3 T cell receptor beta chains were sequenced from one sample in a study of vaccination and CD4 T cells after COVID-19. Treatment given: approximately nine-day PBMC culture with coronavirus spike peptide pools or control peptides (ViraFEST assay). Their target antigens are unknown. At the Johns Hopkins FTIC core, DNA taken from cultured CD4+ T cells was sequenced by way of the Oncomine TCR Beta short-read assay. TCRdb called the PCR reads again in MiXCR, with one record for every CDR3 protein. The sample yields 13,000 or so distinct CDR3 sequences, approximately 56% seen once. The sample consisted of CD4+ T cells from blood, cultured in vitro. The receptor source for this set is a human donor who had recovered from COVID-19.

This clonotype was observed a handful of times. This chain uses TRBV20-1 with TRBJ2-1; a weak D match, TRBD1 (6 bases). The CDR3 is made up of 15 amino acids. Germline V gene sequence: CDR1 DFQATT, CDR2 SNEGSKA (reference sequence). Trimming took off 1 base at V and 4 bases at J, with 14 bases between the two ends. The CDR3 here is CSARVQGPYYNEQFF. CDR3 in DNA: TGCAGTGCTAGAGTACAGGGACCATATTACAATGAGCAGTTCTTC.

The chain employs TRBV6-1 and TRBJ1-2; D remains unclear. The CDR3 is 14 residues long. The V end was cut by 5 bases, the J end by 7 bases, with 17 bases between. Germline CDR1 and CDR2: MNHNS and SASEGT. DNA for the CDR3: TGTGCCAGCAGTCCTAATCAGGAACTGGGTGGCTACACCTTC. Its translation is CASSPNQELGGYTF.

This chain links TRBV5-4 with TRBJ2-7; D ambiguous. Looked up from germline, CDR1 is SGHNT and CDR2 is YYREEE (reference sequence). The length of the CDR3 is 13 residues. The ends were cut back, 0 bases at V and 7 bases at J, with 11 bases in the middle. The CDR3 DNA sequence: TGTGCCAGCAGCTTGGACCTCATTGGGGAGCAGTACTTC. This gives the protein CASSLDLIGEQYF.